This entry concerns a single TCR beta chain. The specificity of this receptor is unknown. Base qualities are not provided; no much larger clone lies one nucleotide away. In the germline V gene (reference sequence), CDR1 corresponds to SEHNR and CDR2 to FQNEAQ. The CDR3 holds 18 amino acids from the cysteine to the phenylalanine. The sequence is cut down to CDR3 DNA, 54 bases in frame from base 1. V is trimmed back by 2 bases and J by 5 bases, and the junction contains 14 bases that no gene match accounts for. The method was the immunoSEQ multiplex PCR assay. For most patients, high-throughput TCR-beta CDR3 sequencing of genomic DNA was performed by Adaptive Biotechnologies. The original methods were these. TCR sequencing data for 15 to 20 patients were retrieved from Adaptive's ImmunoSEQ software; three other patients were processed with MiXCR and VDJtools. CDR3 nucleotide sequences shared by donor and recipient were removed because the origin of these sequences could not be assigned. At least 2-fold expansion over unstimulated cells and a minimum CFSE-low frequency of 0.002% (template counts) or 0.001% (read counts) were required for clones to be classified as alloreactive. Clones detected in sequenced pre-transplant spleen, lymph node, or MLR CFSE-low populations of the donor or recipient were defined as mappable. The cumulative frequency of alloreactive clones was calculated as a percentage of all sequences, weighted by copy number. The immuneACCESS repertoire file appears here via TCRdb, limited to in-frame rearrangements. These files lack a portion of the clones; in checked studies, under half of the deficit traces to unresolved V genes, and the cause of the others is not known. The D gene and trimming were derived from the DNA, and the V and J assignments and clone size from that table. In all, the sample holds tens of thousands of clones, and around nine tenths of those were seen once. The ten largest clones add up to around 1.8% of the sample.

The sample originates from a study of graft-versus-host responses after intestinal transplantation (dated by TCRdb to about 2021). Regarding the complete study: Multivisceral, liver-intestinal, or isolated intestinal transplants were received by the recipients. Anti-thymocyte globulin induction was given to all recipients, followed by maintenance tacrolimus and steroids for around three years. After intestinal transplantation, graft-versus-host and host-versus-graft alloreactive T cell clones in the graft, circulation and bone marrow were tracked using bulk TCR-beta CDR3 sequencing. A cohort of roughly 25 intestinal transplant recipients, including one retransplant, was enrolled, and 3 patients lacking pretransplant specimens were excluded. Instead of going to the commercial service, samples from a few later patients were sequenced in-house on an Illumina MiSeq and processed with MiXCR. Alloreactive clones were identified by sequencing pre-transplant mixed lymphocyte reaction products and comparing them with unstimulated pre-transplant donor and recipient T cells. Donor T cell macrochimerism was defined as a peak of at least 4% donor T cells among recipient peripheral blood mononuclear cells. What the authors observed across the whole study: Conclusions were limited by the relatively low number and heterogeneity of intestinal transplant patients. Peak levels of circulating GvH clones were associated with declines in HvG clones early after transplant. High GvH to HvG T cell clonal ratios were observed in the allografts of patients with donor T cell macrochimerism. GvH clones were found in recipient bone marrow, and some of the GvH clones appeared earlier in ileal mucosa or blood, which is consistent with an intestinal mucosal origin.

To isolate intraepithelial and lamina propria lymphocytes from graft specimens, dithiothreitol, EDTA incubations and collagenase D digestion were used. Bulk TCR-beta sequencing was performed on serial intestinal graft biopsy specimens collected as late as 600 days after transplant. The rearranged chain carries TRBV7-9 and TRBJ2-3, and 9 bases in between align with TRBD2. The source of this sequence is a human patient who received an intestinal transplant, so some T cells may come from the graft donor. The sample was ileum tissue, taken less than 400 days after transplant. The CDR3: CASSLSAGGPSVKDTQYF. At the DNA level, the sequence is TGTGCCAGCAGCTTAAGTGCGGGAGGGCCAAGTGTTAAAGATACGCAGTATTTT. With the rest looked up from the reference TRBV7-9 and TRBJ2-3 genes rather than sequenced, the full variable domain is DTGVSQNPRHKITKRGQNVTFRCDPISEHNRLYWYRQTLGQGPEFLTYFQNEAQLEKSRLLSDRFSAERPKGSFSTLEIQRTEQGDSAMYLCASSLSAGGPSVKDTQYFGPGTRLTVL.